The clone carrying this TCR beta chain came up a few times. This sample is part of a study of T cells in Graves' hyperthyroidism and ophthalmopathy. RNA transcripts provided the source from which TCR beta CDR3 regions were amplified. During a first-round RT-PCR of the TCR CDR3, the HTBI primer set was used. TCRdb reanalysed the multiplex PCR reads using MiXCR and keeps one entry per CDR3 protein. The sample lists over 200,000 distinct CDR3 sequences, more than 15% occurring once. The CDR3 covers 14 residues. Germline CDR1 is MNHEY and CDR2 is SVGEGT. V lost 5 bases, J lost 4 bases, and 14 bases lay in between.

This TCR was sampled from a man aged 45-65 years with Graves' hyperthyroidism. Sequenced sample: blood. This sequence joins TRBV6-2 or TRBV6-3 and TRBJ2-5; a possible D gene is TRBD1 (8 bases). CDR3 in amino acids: CASSQGASGETQYF. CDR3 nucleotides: TGTGCCAGCAGTCAGGGGGCTAGCGGAGAGACCCAGTACTTC.